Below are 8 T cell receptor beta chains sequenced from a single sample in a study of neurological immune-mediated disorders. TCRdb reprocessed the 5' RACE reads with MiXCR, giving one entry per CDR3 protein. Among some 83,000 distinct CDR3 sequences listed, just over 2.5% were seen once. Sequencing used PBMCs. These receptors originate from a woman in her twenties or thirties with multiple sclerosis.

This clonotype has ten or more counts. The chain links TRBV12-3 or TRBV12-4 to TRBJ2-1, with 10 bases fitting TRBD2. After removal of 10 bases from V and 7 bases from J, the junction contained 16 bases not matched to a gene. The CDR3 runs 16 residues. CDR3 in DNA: TGTGCCACCTTAGCCCCCTCTAGCGGGAGCGATAATGAGCAGTTCTTC. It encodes CATLAPSSGSDNEQFF.

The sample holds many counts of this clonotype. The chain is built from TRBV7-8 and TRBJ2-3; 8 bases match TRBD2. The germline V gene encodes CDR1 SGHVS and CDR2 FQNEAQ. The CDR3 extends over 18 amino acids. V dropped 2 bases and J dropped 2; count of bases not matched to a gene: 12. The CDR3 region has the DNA TGTGCCAGCAGCTTACGAAGCGGGAGCCCGTTTTCCACAGATACGCAGTATTTT. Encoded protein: CASSLRSGSPFSTDTQYF.

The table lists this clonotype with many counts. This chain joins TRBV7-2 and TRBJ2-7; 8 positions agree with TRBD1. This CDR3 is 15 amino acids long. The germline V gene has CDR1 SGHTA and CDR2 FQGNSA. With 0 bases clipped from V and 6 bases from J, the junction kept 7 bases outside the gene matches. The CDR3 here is CASSLAMNRGSEQYF. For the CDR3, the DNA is TGTGCCAGCAGCTTAGCGATGAACAGGGGGTCCGAGCAGTACTTC. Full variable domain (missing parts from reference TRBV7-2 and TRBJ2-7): GAGVSQSPSNKVTEKGKDVELRCDPISGHTALYWYRQSLGQGLEFLIYFQGNSAPDKSGLPSDRFSAERTGGSVSTLTIQRTQQEDSAVYLCASSLAMNRGSEQYFGPGTRLTVT.

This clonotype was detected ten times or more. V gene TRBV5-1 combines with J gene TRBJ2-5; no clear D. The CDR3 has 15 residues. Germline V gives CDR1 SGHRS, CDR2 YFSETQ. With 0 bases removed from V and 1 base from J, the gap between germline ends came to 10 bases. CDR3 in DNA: TGCGCCAGCAGCTTGGGCTCGGGTGGCCAAGAGACCCAGTACTTC. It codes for CASSLGSGGQETQYF.

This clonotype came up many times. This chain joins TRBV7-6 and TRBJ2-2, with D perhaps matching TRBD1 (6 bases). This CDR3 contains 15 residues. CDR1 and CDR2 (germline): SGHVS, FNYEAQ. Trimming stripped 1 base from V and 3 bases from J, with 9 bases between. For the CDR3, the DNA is TGTGCCAGCAGCTTAGGGACAGCCGACACCGGGGAGCTGTTTTTT. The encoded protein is CASSLGTADTGELFF. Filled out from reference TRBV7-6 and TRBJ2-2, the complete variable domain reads GAGVSQSPRYKVTKRGQDVALRCDPISGHVSLYWYRQALGQGPEFLTYFNYEAQQDKSGLPNDRFSAERPEGSISTLTIQRTEQRDSAMYRCASSLGTADTGELFFGEGSRLTVL.

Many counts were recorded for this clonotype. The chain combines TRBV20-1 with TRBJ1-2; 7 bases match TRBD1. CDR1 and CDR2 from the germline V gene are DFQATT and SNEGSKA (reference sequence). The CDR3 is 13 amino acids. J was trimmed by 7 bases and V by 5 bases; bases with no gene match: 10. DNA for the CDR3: TGCAGTGCTCACTTACAGGGGTCTCGTGGCTACACCTTC. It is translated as CSAHLQGSRGYTF.

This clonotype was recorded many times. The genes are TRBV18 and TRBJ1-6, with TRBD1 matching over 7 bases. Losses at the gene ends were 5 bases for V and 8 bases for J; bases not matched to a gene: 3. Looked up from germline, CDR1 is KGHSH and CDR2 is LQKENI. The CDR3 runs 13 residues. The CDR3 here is CASSETGDSPLHF. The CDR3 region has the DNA TGTGCCAGCTCAGAAACAGGGGATTCACCCCTCCACTTT.

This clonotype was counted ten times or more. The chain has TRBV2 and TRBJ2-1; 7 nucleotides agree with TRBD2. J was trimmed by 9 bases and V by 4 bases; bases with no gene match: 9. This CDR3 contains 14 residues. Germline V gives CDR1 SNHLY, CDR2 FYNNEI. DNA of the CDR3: TGTGCCAGCAGTGGCTTGGCGGGAGAGCGTGAGCAGTTCTTC. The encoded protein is CASSGLAGEREQFF. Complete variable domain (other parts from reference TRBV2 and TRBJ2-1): EPEVTQTPSHQVTQMGQEVILRCVPISNHLYFYWYRQILGQKVEFLVSFYNNEISEKSEIFDDQFSVERPDGSNFTLKIRSTKLEDSAMYFCASSGLAGEREQFFGPGTRLTVL.